This record looks at one T cell receptor beta chain sequence and its context. The target antigen is unknown. The same CDR3 arises from other DNA sequences in this sample as well. V was cut by 5 bases and J by 5 bases, with 6 bases left in between. Germline V CDR1 and CDR2: SGHTA, FQGNSA. The CDR3 is made up of 11 amino acids. Since all of the isolated RNA was reverse transcribed, expressed TCRB transcripts were what got sequenced. The read count averaged around 3.5 million across naive, central memory and regulatory T cell samples. Here immunoSEQ multiplex PCR was the method, and the copy in TCRdb shows in-frame clones only, minus some. The sample lists 300,000 to 450,000 clones; around an eighth were seen once. These data originate in a study of beta chain features in type 1 diabetes. General study findings and limits: Moderate yet significant TCRB CDR3 shortening was seen in Type 1 diabetes patients in all four CD4+ subsets.

Sorted populations all had greater than 95% purity. Sample: naive CD4+ T cells from blood. This sequence was found in a young woman with type 1 diabetes. V usage is TRBV7-2 and J usage is TRBJ2-5; D is undetermined. The CDR3 protein is CASSLSETQYF. The CDR3 region has the DNA TGTGCCAGCAGCCTTTCGGAGACCCAGTACTTC.